The TCR beta chain described here comes from a study of vaccination effects on CD4 cells after COVID-19. Viral peptide pools were used in the ViraFEST assay to expand antigen-specific CD4+ T cells, and sequencing came afterward. Subsequent to a culture period of under 11 days, CD4+ T cells were isolated. Having tested negative for nucleocapsid antibodies, the vaccine recipients showed no prior SARS-CoV-2 infection. Wells of a few million PBMC each were grown with around 10 IU/ml IL-2 and 9.5 to 10 ug/ml peptides. The authors replaced half the medium with IL-2 medium on days 3 and 7. With respect to this clone: What it binds is unknown.

Some clones are missing from TCRdb's copy, which holds only in-frame ones; the method was immunoSEQ multiplex PCR. This sample has 30,000 to 40,000 clones, with roughly two thirds found just once. Broader study findings: Only 1 of 255 vaccine-induced clones from healthy vaccinees cross-reacted with common cold coronaviruses. Marked contraction was observed in infection-induced and vaccine-induced clones late after vaccination.

CDR3 size: 15 residues. The V segment lost 2 bases and the J segment 7 bases; nucleotides outside the gene matches: 7. Germline V gene sequence: CDR1 WSHSY, CDR2 SAAADI. The V and J genes are TRBV10-2 and TRBJ2-1; TRBD1 agrees at 8 bases. This receptor was identified in a human donor who received a COVID-19 vaccine. The sequencing here drew on CD4+ T cells from PBMCs cultured with SARS-CoV-2 spike peptides, taken before COVID-19 vaccination. The CDR3, as DNA: TGCGCCAGCAGTGAGGCCGGACAGGGTTCGAATGAGCAGTTCTTC. It codes for CASSEAGQGSNEQFF.